Detailed here is one T cell receptor (beta chain). Its antigen is not identified. A read error may produce the germline difference seen at one junction end. This sample stems from a study of blood T cells in healthy people across ages. The CDR3 is 14 amino acids. Germline V gives CDR1 SNHLY, CDR2 FYNNEI. Together with a sample-barcoded 5' primer, a J-beta primer mix was included in a second PCR lasting roughly 7 to 11 cycles. Unique molecular identifiers of 12 random nucleotides labeled each cDNA. TCRdb re-called the 5' RACE reads through MiXCR, storing one row per CDR3 protein. The top ten hold under 20% of the sample, which has approximately 1,100,000 distinct CDR3 sequences, 35% to 55% seen once. General observations from the study: Diversity estimated from one million T cells was considered an underestimate.

The individuals who served as donors were healthy Caucasians living in Russia, aged about 6 to 100. This chain connects TRBV2 to TRBJ2-3, with D maybe TRBD2 (6 bases). This TCR derives from a woman in her sixties or seventies in good health. The sample was blood. CDR3 protein: CASSRRALTDTQSF. The CDR3 DNA reads TGTGCCAGCAGTCGGAGGGCTCTCACAGATACGCAGTCTTTT.